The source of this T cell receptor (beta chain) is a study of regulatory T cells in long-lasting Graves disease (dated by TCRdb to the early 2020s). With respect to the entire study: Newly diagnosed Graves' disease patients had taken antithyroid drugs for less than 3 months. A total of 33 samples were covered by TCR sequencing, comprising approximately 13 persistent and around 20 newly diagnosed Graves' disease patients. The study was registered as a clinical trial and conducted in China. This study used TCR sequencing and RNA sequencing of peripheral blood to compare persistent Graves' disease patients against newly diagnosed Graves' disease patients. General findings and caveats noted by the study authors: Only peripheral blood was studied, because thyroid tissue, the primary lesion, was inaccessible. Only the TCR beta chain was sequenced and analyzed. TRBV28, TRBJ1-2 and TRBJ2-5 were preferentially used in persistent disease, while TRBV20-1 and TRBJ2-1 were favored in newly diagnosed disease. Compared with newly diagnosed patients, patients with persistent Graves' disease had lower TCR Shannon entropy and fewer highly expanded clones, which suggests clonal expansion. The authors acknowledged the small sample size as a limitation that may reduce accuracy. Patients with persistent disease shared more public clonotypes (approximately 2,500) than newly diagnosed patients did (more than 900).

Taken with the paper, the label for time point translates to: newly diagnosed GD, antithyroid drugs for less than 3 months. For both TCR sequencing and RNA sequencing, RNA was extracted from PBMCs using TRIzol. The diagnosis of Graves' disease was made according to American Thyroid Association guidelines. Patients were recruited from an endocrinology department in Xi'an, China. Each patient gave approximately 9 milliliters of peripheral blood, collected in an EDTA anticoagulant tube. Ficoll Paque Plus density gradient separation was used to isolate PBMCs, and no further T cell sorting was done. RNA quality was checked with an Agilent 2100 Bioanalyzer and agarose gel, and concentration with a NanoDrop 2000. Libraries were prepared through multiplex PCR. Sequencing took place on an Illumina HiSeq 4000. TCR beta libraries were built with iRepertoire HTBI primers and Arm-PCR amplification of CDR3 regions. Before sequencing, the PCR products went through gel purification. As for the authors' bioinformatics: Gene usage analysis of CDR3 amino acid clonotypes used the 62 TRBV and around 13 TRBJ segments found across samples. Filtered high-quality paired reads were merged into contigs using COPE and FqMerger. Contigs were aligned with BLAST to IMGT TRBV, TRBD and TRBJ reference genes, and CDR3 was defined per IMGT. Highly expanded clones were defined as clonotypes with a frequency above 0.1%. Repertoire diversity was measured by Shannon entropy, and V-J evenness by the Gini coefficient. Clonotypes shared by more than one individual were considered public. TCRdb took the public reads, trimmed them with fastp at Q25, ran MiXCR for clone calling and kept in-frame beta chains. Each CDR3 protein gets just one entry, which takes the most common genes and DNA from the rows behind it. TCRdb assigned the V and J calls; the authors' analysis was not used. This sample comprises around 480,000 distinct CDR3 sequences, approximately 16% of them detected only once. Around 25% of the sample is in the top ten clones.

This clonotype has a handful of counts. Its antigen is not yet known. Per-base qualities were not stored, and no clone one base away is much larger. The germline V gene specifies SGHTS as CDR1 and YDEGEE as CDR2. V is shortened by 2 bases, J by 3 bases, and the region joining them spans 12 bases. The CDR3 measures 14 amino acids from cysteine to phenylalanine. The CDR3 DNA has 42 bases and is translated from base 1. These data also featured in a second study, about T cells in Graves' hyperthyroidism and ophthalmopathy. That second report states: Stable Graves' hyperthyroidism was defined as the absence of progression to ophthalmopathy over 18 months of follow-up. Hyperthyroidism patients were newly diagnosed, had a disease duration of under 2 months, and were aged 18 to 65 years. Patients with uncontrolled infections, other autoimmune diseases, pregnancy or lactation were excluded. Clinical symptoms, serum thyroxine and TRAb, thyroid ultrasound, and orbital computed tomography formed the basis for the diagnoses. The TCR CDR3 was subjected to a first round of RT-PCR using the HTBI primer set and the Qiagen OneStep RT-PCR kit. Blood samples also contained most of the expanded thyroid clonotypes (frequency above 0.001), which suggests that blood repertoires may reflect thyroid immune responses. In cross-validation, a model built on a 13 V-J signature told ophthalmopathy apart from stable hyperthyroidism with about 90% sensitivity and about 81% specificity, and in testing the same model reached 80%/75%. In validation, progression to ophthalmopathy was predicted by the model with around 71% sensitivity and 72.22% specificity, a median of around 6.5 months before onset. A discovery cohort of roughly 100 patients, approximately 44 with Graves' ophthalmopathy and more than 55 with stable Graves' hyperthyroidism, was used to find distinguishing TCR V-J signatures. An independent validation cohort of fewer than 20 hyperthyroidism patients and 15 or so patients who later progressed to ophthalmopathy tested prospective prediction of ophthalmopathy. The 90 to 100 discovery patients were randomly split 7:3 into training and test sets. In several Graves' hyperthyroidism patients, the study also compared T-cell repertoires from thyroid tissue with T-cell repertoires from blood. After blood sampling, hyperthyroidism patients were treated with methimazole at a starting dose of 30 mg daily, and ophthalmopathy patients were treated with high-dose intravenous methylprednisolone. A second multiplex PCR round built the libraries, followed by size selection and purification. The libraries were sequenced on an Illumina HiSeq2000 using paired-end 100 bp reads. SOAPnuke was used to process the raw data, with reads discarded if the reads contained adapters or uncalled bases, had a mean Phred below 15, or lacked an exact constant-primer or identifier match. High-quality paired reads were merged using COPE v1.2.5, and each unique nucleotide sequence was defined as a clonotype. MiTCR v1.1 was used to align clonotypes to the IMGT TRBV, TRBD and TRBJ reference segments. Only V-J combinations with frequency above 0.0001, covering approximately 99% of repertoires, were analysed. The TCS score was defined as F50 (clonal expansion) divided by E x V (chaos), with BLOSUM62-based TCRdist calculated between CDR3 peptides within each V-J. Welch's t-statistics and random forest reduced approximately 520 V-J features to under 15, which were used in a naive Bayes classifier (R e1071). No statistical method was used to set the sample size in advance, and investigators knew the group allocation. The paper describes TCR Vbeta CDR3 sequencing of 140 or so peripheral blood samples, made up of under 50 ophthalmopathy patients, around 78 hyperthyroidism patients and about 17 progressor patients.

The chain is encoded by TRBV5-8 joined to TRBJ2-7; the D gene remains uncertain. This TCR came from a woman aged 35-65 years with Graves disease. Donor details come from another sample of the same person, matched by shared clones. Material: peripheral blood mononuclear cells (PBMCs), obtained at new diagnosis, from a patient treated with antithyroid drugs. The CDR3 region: CASSFWVMRYEQYF. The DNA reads TGTGCCAGCAGCTTCTGGGTTATGCGCTACGAGCAGTACTTC.